This TCR beta chain was sequenced for a study of OX40 agonist ivuxolimab in advanced cancers. About the full investigation: Ivuxolimab, which targeted the costimulatory receptor OX40 (CD134), was an agonistic, fully human IgG2 monoclonal antibody. Intravenous ivuxolimab was administered to patients every 2 weeks at six dose levels: 0.01, 0.1, 0.3, 1.5, 3 and 10 mg/kg. Of the approximately 54 dose-escalation patients, hepatocellular carcinoma was present in around 19, melanoma in approximately 15, renal cell carcinoma in 9 and head and neck cancer in 9. In the dose-escalation cohort, around four fifths of patients were male, and the mean age was approximately 60 years, with a range of 23 to 79. Patients were allowed to have had prior anti-PD-1, anti-PD-L1 or anti-CTLA-4 therapy, and approximately 40% of the dose-escalation patients had been treated with checkpoint inhibitors. Partial responses occurred in three dose-escalation patients, of whom one had hepatocellular carcinoma and two had cutaneous melanoma. The point of sequencing TCRbeta in the periphery was to test whether ivuxolimab changed TCR sequence diversity and drove clonal T-cell expansion. The paper reports the monotherapy dose-escalation portion (N ≈ 50 patients) of the phase I ivuxolimab trial.

Spanning cysteine to phenylalanine, the CDR3 consists of 16 amino acids. CDR3 DNA only is kept here, 48 bases in frame from base 1. Reading the germline V gene (reference sequence) gives CDR1 SEHNR and CDR2 FQNEAQ. Clipping removes 4 bases from V and 4 bases from J, with 7 as the unmatched junction base count. For sequencing of the TCRbeta CDR3 region, genomic DNA was extracted from the sorted cells. The immunoSEQ Assay was used to sequence the TCRbeta CDR3 regions. TCRdb holds this immuneACCESS table with in-frame rearrangements only. Some clones are missing; in checked studies, unresolved V genes explain under half, and the rest has no known cause. This sample holds about 12,000 clones; approximately 78% were observed only once. Over 13% of the sample comes from the top ten. Patients with a history of autoimmune disease or receiving systemic immunosuppression were excluded from the trial. In every dose cohort, peripheral blood was drawn for TCR sequencing at baseline, cycle 4 day 1, and cycle 7 day 1. The samples were drawn from a first-in-human, open-label, multicenter phase I dose-escalation trial of ivuxolimab. Adults with locally advanced or metastatic head and neck squamous cell, hepatocellular, melanoma or renal cell carcinoma were enrolled in the trial. CD4+ and CD8+ T cells were sorted separately from peripheral blood before TCR sequencing.

As concerns this clone: Its target antigen remains unknown. Per-base qualities were not stored, and no clone one base away is much larger.

Broader findings and caveats from the paper: In the 0.1-3.0 mg/kg groups, partial responders were among the patients with the lowest normalized peripheral clonal expansion, particularly in CD8+ T cells. Antigen specificity was not determined for the clonally expanded peripheral T cells. Low levels of normalized T-cell clonal expansion were also seen in some patients who did not respond. On average, CD8+ T cells showed more expanded clones than CD4+ T cells after ivuxolimab. At doses of 0.1 to 3.0 mg/kg, clonal expansion of both CD4+ and CD8+ blood T cells was observed from baseline to week 6.

This clonotype was sampled from an adult with an advanced solid tumor such as melanoma, head and neck, liver or kidney cancer. The sample consisted of CD4+ or CD8+ T cells sorted from blood, taken in a trial of the OX40 agonist ivuxolimab. Recombination joined TRBV7-9 with TRBJ2-1, and 10 junction bases match TRBD2. The DNA reads as follows: TGTGCCAGCAGCTCAGGACCTAGCGGGGGTTACAATGAGCAGTTCTTC. This yields the protein CASSSGPSGGYNEQFF.